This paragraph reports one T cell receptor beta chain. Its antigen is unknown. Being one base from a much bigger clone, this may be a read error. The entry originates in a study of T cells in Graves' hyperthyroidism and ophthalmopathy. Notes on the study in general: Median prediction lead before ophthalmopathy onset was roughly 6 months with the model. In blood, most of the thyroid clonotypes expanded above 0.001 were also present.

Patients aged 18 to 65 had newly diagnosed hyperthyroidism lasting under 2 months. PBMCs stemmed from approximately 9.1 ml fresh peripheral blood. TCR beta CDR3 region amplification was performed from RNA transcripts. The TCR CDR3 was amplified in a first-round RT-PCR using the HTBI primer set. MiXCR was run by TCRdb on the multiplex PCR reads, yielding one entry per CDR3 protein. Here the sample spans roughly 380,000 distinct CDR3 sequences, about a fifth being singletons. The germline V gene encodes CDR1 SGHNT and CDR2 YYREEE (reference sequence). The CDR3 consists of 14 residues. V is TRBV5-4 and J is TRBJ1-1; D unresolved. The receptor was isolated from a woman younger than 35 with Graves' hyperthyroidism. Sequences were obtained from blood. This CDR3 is CASSSRTQNTEACF. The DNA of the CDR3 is TGTGCCAGCAGCTCAAGAACGCAGAACACTGAAGCTTGCTTT.